This T cell receptor (beta chain) emerged from a study of cytomegalovirus exposure and HLA in healthy donors. Whole-study findings and limits: The study listed about 150 cytomegalovirus-associated TCR beta chains.

Worth noting for this clone: What it binds is not known.

V lost 4 bases, J lost 7 bases, and 7 bases stayed unmatched. The CDR3 loop spans 14 amino acids. CDR1 is SNHLY and CDR2 is FYNNEI in the germline V gene. The data were produced by immunoSEQ multiplex PCR, yet TCRdb's version contains in-frame clones alone and is incomplete. The data contain about 140,000 clones, more than 85% of them singletons. The chain couples TRBV2 to TRBJ2-5, with 9 bases matching TRBD2. The source is a man in his late teens or twenties in good health and CMV-seropositive. Sequencing was carried out using PBMCs. CDR3 nucleotide sequence: TGTGCCAGCAGTGCCGGGATAGCGGGGGTGACCCAGTACTTC. It encodes CASSAGIAGVTQYF.